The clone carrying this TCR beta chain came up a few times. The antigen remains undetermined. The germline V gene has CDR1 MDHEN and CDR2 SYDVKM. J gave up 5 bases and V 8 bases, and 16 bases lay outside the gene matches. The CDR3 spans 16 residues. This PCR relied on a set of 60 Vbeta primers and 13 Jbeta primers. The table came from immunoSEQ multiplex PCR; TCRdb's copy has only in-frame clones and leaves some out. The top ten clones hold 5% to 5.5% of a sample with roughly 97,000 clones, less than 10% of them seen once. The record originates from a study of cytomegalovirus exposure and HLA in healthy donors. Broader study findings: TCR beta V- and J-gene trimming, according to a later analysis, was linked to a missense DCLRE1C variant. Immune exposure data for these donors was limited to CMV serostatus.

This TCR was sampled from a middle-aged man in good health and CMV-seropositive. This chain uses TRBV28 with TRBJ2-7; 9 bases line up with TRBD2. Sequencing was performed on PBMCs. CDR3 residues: CASALRGRAWIHEQYF. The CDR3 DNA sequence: TGTGCCAGCGCCCTTCGCGGGAGGGCCTGGATCCACGAGCAGTACTTC.